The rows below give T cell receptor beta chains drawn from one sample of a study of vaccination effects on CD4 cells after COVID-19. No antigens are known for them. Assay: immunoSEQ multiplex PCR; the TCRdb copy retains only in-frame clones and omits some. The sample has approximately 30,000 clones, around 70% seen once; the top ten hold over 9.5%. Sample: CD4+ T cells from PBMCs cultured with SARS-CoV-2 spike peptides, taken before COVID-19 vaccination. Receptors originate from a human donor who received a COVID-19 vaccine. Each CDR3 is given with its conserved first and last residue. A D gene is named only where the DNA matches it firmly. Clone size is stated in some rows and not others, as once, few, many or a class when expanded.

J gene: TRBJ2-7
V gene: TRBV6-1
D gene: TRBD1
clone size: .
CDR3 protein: CASSEEGQGSYEQYF
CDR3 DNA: TGTGCCAGCAGTGAAGAGGGACAGGGCTCCTACGAGCAGTACTTC

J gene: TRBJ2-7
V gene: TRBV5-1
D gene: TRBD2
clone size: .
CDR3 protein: CASSLRGLADYEQYF
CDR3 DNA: TGCGCCAGCAGCTTACGAGGACTAGCGGACTACGAGCAGTACTTC

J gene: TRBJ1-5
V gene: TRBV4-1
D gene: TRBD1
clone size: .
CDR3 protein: CASSQDPKTGLDQPQHF
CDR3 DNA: TGCGCCAGCAGCCAAGACCCTAAGACAGGGCTGGATCAGCCCCAGCATTTT

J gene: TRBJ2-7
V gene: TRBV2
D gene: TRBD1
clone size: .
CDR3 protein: CASSLRQGVSNEQYF
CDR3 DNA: TGTGCCAGCAGCCTCAGACAGGGAGTTTCTAACGAGCAGTACTTC

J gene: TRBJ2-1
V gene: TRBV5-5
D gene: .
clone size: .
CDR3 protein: CASSLTSERGGYNEQFF
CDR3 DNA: TGTGCCAGCAGCTTGACTAGCGAGAGGGGGGGATACAATGAGCAGTTCTTC

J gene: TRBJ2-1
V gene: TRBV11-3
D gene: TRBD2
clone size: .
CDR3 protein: CASSFSFAGGPNEQFF
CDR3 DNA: TGTGCCAGCAGCTTTAGTTTTGCGGGAGGGCCAAATGAGCAGTTCTTC

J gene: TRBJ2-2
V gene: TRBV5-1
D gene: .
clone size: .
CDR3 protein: CASSLTHLNTGELFF
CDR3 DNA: TGCGCCAGCAGCTTGACCCACTTGAACACCGGGGAGCTGTTTTTT

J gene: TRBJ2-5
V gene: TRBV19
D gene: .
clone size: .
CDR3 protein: CASSPEGEETQYF
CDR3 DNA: TGTGCCAGTAGCCCCGAGGGCGAAGAGACCCAGTACTTC

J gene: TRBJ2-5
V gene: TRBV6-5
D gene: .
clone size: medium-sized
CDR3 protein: CASSLNGRGQETQYF
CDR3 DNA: TGTGCCAGCAGCCTTAACGGGAGAGGTCAAGAGACCCAGTACTTC

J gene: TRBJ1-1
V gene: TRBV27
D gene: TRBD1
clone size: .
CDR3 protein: CASSLNRGDTEAFF
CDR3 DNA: TGTGCCAGCAGTTTGAACAGGGGGGACACTGAAGCTTTCTTT

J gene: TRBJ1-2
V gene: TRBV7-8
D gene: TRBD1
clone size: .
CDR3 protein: CASSRSTGEVHGYTF
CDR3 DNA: TGTGCCAGCAGCAGATCGACAGGGGAGGTTCATGGCTACACCTTC

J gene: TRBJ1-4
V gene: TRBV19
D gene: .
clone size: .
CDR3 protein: CASSIEDSNNEKLFF
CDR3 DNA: TGTGCCAGTAGTATAGAGGACAGCAACAATGAAAAACTGTTTTTT

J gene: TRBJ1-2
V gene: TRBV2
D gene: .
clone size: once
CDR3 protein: CASSETGGLYLYGYTF
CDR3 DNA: TGTGCCAGCAGTGAAACTGGGGGGCTCTACCTCTATGGCTACACCTTC

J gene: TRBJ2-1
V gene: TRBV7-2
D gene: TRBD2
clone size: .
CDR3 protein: CASSPGLRMGEQFF
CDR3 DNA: TGTGCCAGCAGCCCGGGACTAAGGATGGGTGAGCAGTTCTTC

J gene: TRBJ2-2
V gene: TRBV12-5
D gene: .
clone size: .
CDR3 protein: CASGLGDRSGELFF
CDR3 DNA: TGTGCTAGTGGTTTGGGGGACCGTTCCGGGGAGCTGTTTTTT

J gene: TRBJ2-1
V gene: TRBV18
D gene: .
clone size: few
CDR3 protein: CASSPGGGSYNEQFF
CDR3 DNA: TGTGCCAGCTCACCAGGGGGTGGATCCTACAATGAGCAGTTCTTC

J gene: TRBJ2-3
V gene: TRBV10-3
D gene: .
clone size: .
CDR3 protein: CAIGFGGSPSTDTQYF
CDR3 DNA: TGTGCCATCGGATTCGGCGGATCACCTAGCACAGATACGCAGTATTTT

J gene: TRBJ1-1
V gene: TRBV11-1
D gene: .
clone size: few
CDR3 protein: CASRGPSEAFF
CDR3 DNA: TGTGCCAGCAGAGGGCCGAGTGAAGCTTTCTTT

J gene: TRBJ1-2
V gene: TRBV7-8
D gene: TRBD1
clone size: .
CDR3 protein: CASSLEGTGVSGYTF
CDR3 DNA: TGTGCCAGCAGCTTAGAAGGGACAGGGGTTTCTGGCTACACCTTC

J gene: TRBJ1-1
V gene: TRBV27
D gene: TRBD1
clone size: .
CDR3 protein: CASSLWPPDRGRTEAFF
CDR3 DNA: TGTGCCAGCAGTTTATGGCCCCCGGACAGGGGGAGAACTGAAGCTTTCTTT

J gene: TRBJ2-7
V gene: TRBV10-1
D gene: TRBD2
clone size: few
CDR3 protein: CASSDGTSGGDEQYF
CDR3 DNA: TGCGCCAGCAGTGATGGGACTAGCGGGGGGGACGAGCAGTACTTC

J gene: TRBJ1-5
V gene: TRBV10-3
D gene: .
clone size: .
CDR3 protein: CAISDGPRGTQHF
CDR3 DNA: TGTGCCATCAGTGATGGGCCGAGGGGTACTCAGCATTTT

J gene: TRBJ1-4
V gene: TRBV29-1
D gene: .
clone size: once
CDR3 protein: CSVLDINEKLFF
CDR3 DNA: TGCAGCGTTCTGGACATAAATGAAAAACTGTTTTTT

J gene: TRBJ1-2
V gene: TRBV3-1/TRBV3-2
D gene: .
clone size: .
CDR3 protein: CASSQGVRGYTF
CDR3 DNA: TGTGCCAGCAGCCAAGGGGTGAGGGGCTACACCTTC

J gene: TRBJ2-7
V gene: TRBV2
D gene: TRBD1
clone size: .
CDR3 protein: CASAGGSYEQYF
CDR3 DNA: TGTGCCAGTGCAGGGGGCTCATACGAGCAGTACTTC

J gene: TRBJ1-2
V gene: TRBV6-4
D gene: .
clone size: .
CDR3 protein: CASSDGSGVTYGYTF
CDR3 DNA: TGTGCCAGCAGTGATGGATCTGGGGTCACCTATGGCTACACCTTC

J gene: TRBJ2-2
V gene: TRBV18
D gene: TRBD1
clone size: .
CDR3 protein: CASSPPRGLTGELFF
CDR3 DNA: TGTGCCAGCTCACCACCAAGGGGGCTCACCGGGGAGCTGTTTTTT

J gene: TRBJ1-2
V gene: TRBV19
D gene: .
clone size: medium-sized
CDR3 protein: CASSLRGDGYTF
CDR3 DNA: TGTGCCAGTAGTCTGCGGGGGGATGGCTACACCTTC

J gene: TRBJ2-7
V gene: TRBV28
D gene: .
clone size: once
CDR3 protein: CASRKISGHFVHEQYF
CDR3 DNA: TGTGCCAGCAGAAAGATATCGGGACATTTTGTCCACGAGCAGTACTTC

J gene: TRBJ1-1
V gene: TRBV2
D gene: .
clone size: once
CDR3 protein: CASSDVPGPLPRGTEAFF
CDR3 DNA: TGTGCCAGCAGTGACGTTCCGGGACCACTCCCAAGGGGCACTGAAGCTTTCTTT

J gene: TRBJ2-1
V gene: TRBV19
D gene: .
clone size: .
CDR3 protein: CASRKKGYNEQFF
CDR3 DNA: TGTGCCAGTAGGAAAAAGGGGTATAATGAGCAGTTCTTC

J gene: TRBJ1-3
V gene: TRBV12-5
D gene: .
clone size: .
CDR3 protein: CASGLLAPSGRFGNTIYF
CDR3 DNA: TGTGCTAGTGGTTTGCTGGCCCCTAGTGGAAGGTTCGGAAACACCATATATTTT

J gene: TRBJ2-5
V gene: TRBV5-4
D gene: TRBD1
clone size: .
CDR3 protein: CASSLQGGTETQYF
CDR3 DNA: TGTGCCAGCAGCCTACAAGGGGGCACTGAGACCCAGTACTTC

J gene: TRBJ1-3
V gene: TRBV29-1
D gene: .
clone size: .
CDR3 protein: CSVAPQGRGNTIYF
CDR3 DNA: TGCAGCGTTGCCCCTCAAGGGAGAGGAAACACCATATATTTT

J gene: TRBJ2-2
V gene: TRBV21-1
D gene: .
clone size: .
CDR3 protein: CASSKGGTSGRAKNTGELFF
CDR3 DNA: TGTGCCAGCAGCAAAGGGGGGACTAGCGGGAGGGCCAAGAACACCGGGGAGCTGTTTTTT

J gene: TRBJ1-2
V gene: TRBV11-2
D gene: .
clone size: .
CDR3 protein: CASSFRGEGGYTF
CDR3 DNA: TGTGCCAGCAGCTTCCGCGGGGAGGGCGGCTACACCTTC